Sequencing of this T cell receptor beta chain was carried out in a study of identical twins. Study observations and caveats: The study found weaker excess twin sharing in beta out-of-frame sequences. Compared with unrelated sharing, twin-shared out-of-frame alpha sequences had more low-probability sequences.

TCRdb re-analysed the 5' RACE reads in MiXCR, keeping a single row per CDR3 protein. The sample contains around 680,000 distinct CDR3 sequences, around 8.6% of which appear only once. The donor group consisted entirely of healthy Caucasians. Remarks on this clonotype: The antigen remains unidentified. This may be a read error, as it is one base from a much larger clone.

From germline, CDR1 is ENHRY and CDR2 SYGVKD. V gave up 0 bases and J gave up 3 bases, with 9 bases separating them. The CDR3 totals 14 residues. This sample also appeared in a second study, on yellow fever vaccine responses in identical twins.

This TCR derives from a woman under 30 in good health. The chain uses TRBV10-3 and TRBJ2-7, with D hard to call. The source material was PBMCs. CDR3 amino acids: CAISESVDFYEQYF. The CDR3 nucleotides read TGTGCCATCAGTGAGTCAGTGGATTTCTACGAGCAGTACTTC.